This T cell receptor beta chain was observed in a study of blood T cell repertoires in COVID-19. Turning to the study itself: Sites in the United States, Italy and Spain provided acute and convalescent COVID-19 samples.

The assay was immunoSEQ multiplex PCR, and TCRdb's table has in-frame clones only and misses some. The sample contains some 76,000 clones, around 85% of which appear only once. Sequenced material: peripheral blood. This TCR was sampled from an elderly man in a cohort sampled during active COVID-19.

Here the CDR3 DNA reads TGTGCCAGCAGCTTAGCCGTTAGCAATCAGCCCCAGCATTTT. Its protein product is CASSLAVSNQPQHF. The chain joins TRBV7-9 to TRBJ1-5; D is unresolved. CDR1 is SEHNR, CDR2 FQNEAQ, per germline (reference sequence). The CDR3 is 14 residues long. Between the trimmed V and J ends, which lost 0 bases and 0 bases, there was a span of 3 bases.